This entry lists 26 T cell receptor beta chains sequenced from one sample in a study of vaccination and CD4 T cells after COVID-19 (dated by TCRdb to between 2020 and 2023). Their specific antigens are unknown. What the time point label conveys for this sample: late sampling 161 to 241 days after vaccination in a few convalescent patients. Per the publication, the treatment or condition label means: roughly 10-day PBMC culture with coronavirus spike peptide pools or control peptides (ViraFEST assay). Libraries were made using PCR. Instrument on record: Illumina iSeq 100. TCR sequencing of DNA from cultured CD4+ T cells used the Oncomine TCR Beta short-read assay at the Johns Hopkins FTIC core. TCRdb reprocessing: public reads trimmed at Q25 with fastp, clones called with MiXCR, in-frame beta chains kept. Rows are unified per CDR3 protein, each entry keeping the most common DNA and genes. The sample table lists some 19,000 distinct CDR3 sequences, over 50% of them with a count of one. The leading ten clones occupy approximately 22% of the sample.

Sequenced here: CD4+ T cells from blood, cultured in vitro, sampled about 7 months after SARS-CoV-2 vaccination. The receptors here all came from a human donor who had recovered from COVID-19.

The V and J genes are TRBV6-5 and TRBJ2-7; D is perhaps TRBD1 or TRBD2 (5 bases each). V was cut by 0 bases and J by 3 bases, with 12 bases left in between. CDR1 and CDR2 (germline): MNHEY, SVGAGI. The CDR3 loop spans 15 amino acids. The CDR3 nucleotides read TGTGCCAGCAGTTACTCTTACGGGACCGTCTACGAGCAGTACTTC. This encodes CASSYSYGTVYEQYF.

CDR3 amino acids: CSAANLGTSRRGGETQYF. The CDR3 coding sequence is TGCAGTGCTGCCAACCTCGGGACTAGCCGGCGGGGGGGAGAGACCCAGTACTTC. J is TRBJ2-5 and V is TRBV20-1, with 9 nucleotides matching TRBD2. Germline CDR1 DFQATT, CDR2 SNEGSKA (reference sequence). The CDR3 spans 18 residues. With 5 bases clipped from V and 4 bases from J, the junction kept 20 bases outside the gene matches.

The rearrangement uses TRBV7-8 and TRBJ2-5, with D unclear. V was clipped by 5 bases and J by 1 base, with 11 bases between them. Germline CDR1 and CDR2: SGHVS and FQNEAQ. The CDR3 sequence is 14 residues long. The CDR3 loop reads CASSLTTAQETQYF. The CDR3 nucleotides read TGTGCCAGCAGCCTAACGACGGCCCAAGAGACCCAGTACTTC.

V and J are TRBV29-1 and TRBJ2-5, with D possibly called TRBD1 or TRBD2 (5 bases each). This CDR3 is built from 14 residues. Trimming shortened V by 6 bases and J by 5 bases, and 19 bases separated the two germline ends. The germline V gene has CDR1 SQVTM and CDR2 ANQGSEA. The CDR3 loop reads CSVVAGSRDETQYF. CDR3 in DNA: TGCAGCGTAGTCGCCGGGTCTAGGGACGAGACCCAGTACTTC. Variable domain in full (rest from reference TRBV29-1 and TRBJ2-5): SAVISQKPSRDICQRGTSLTIQCQVDSQVTMMFWYRQQPGQSLTLIATANQGSEATYESGFVIDKFPISRPNLTFSTLTVSNMSPEDSSIYLCSVVAGSRDETQYFGPGTRLLVL.

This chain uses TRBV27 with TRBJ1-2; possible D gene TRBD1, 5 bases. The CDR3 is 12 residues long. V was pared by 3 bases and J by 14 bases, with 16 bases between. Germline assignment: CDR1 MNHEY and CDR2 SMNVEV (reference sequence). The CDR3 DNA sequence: TGTGCCAGCAGTTTCTTAGGCAGCCGACAGACCTTC. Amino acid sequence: CASSFLGSRQTF.

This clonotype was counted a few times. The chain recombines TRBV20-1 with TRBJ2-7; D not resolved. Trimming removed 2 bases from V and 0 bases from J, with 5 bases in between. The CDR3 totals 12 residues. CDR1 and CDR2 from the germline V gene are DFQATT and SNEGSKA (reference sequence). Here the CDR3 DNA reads TGCAGTGCTAGACCAGACTCCTACGAGCAGTACTTC. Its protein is CSARPDSYEQYF.

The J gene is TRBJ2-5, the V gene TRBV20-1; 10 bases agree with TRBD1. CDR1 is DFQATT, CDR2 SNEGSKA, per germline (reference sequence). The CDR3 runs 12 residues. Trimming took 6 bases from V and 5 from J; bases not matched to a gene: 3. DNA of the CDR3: TGCAGTGCAGGGGGACAGGGGGAGACCCAGTACTTC. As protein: CSAGGQGETQYF.

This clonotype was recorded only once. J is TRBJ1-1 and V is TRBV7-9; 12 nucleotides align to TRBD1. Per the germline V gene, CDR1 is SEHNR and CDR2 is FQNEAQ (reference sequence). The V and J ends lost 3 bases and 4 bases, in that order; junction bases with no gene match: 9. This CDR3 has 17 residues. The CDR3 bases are TGTGCCAGCAGCTTTCCGTCCGGGACAGGGGGCCTCACTGAAGCTTTCTTT. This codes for CASSFPSGTGGLTEAFF.

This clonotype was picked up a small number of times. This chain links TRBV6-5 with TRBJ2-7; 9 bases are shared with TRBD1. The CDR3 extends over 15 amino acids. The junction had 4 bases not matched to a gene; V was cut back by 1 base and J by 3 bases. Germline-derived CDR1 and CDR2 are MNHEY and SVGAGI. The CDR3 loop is CASSYLTGGDYEQYF. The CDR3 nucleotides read TGTGCCAGCAGTTACTTGACAGGGGGAGACTACGAGCAGTACTTC.

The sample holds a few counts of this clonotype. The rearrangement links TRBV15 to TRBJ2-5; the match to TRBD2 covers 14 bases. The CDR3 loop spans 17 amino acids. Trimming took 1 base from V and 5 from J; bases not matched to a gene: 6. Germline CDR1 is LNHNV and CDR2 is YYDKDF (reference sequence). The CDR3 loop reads CATSRGGTSGREETQYF. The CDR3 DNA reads TGTGCCACCAGCAGAGGAGGGACTAGCGGGAGAGAGGAGACCCAGTACTTC.

CDR3 in amino acids: CASSRGGEEEQFF. DNA for the CDR3: TGTGCCAGCAGCCGAGGGGGGGAGGAGGAGCAGTTCTTC. V is TRBV4-2 and J is TRBJ2-1; D might be TRBD2 (7 bases). CDR3 length: 13 amino acids. Germline CDR1 and CDR2: LGHNA and YNFKEQ. Trimming left V 4 bases short and J 10 bases short, with 14 bases between.

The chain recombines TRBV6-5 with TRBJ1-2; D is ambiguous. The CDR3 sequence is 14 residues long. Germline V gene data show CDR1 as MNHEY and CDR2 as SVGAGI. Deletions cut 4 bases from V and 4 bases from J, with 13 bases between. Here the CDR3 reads CASSLRQDVYGYTF. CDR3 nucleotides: TGTGCCAGCAGTTTGCGGCAGGATGTCTATGGCTACACCTTC.

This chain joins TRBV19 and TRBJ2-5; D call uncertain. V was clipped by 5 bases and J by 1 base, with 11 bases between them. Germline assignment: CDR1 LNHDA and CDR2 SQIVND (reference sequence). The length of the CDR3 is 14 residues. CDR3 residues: CASSVPETQETQYF. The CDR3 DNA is TGTGCCAGTAGTGTCCCCGAAACCCAAGAGACCCAGTACTTC.

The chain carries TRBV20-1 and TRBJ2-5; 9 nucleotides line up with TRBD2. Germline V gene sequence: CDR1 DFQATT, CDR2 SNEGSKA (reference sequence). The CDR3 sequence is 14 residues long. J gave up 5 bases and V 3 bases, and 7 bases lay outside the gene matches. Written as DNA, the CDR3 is TGCAGTGCTAGTCCTAGCGGGGTTTGGGAGACCCAGTACTTC. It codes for CSASPSGVWETQYF.

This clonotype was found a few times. The CDR3: CASSYWKSAISYEQYF. DNA of the CDR3: TGTGCCAGCAGTTATTGGAAGAGCGCGATCTCCTACGAGCAGTACTTC. This chain uses TRBV6-5 with TRBJ2-7; no reliable D call. CDR1 is MNHEY and CDR2 is SVGAGI in the germline V gene. The CDR3 runs to 16 residues. V lost 3 bases and J lost 0, with 15 bases in between.

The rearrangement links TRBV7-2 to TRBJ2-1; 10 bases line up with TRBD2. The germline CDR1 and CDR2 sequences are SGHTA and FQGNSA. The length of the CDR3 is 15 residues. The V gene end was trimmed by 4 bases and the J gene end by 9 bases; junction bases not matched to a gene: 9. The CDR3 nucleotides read TGTGCCAGCAGCTGGCTGACTAGCGGGTCGACTGAGCAGTTCTTC. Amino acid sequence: CASSWLTSGSTEQFF.

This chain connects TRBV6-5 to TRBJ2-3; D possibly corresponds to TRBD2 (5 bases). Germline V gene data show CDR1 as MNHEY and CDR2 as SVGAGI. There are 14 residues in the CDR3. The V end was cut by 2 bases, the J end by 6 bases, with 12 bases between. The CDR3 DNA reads TGTGCCAGCAGTTACGGCGGGCCGGGGGATACGCAGTATTTT. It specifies CASSYGGPGDTQYF.

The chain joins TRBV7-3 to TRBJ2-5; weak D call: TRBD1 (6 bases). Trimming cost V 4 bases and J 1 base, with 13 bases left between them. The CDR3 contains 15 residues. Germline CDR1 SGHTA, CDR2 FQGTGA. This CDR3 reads CASSSSGAVQETQYF. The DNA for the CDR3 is TGTGCCAGCAGCTCCTCAGGGGCTGTCCAAGAGACCCAGTACTTC. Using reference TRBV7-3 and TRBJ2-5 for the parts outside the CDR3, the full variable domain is GAGVSQTPSNKVTEKGKYVELRCDPISGHTALYWYRQSLGQGPEFLIYFQGTGAADDSGLPNDRFFAVRPEGSVSTLKIQRTERGDSAVYLCASSSSGAVQETQYFGPGTRLLVL.

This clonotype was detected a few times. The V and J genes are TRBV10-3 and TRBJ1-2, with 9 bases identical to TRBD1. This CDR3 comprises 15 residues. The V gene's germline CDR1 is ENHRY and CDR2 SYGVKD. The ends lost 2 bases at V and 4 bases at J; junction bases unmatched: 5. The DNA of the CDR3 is TGTGCCATCAGTGAGCCGGGACAGGGAATCTATGGCTACACCTTC. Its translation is CAISEPGQGIYGYTF.

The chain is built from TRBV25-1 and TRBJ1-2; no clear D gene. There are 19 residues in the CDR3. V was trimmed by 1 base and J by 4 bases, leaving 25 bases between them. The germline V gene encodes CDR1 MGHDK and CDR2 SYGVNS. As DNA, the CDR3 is TGTGCCAGCAGTGAATTTCCCCGCGGTAGCCAGACAAATTCCTATGGCTACACCTTC. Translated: CASSEFPRGSQTNSYGYTF.

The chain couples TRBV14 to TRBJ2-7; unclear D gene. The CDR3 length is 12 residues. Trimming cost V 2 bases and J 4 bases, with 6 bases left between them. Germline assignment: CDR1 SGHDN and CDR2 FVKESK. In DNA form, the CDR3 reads TGTGCCAGCAGCCAATTTAGTTACGAGCAGTACTTC. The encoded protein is CASSQFSYEQYF.

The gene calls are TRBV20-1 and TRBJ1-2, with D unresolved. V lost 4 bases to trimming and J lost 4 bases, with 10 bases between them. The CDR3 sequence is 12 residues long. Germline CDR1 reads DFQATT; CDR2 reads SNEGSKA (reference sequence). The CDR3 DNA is TGCAGTGCTAACTTGGGGTTCTATGGCTACACCTTC. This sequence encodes CSANLGFYGYTF.

The CDR3 sequence is CATSVGVQGGAKFSDTQYF. Here the CDR3 DNA reads TGTGCCACCAGTGTTGGTGTCCAAGGAGGGGCCAAATTCTCAGATACGCAGTATTTT. The chain uses TRBV24-1 and TRBJ2-3; a possible D gene is TRBD2 (6 bases). The CDR3 is 19 amino acids. Germline V gives CDR1 KGHDR, CDR2 SFDVKD. Trimming cost V 5 bases and J 4 bases, with 27 bases left between them.

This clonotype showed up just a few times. The DNA for the CDR3 is TGTGCCAGCAGTTACAGTTGGGAGTCTGGGGCCAACGTCCTGACTTTC. Protein sequence: CASSYSWESGANVLTF. The chain combines TRBV6-5 with TRBJ2-6, with D maybe TRBD2 (5 bases). Trimming pared 2 bases from V and 1 base from J, leaving 9 bases between. This CDR3 spans 16 amino acids. The germline CDR1 and CDR2 sequences are MNHEY and SVGAGI.

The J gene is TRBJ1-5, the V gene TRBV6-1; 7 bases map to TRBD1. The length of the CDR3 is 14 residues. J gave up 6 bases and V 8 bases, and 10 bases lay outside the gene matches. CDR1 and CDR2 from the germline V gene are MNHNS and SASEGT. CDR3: CASEETGRIQPQHF. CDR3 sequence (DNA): TGTGCCAGCGAAGAGACAGGGCGGATTCAGCCCCAGCATTTT.

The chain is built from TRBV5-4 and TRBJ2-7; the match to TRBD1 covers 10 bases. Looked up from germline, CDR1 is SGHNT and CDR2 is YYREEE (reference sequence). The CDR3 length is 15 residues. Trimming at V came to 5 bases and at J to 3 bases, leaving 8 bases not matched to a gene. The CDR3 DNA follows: TGTGCCAGCAGGTATGGGACAGGGGAGAACTACGAGCAGTACTTC. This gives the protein CASRYGTGENYEQYF. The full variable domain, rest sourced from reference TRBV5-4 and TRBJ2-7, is ETGVTQSPTHLIKTRGQQVTLRCSSQSGHNTVSWYQQALGQGPQFIFQYYREEENGRGNFPPRFSGLQFPNYSSELNVNALELDDSALYLCASRYGTGENYEQYFGPGTRLTVT.